These T cell receptor beta chains were read from a single sample in a study of post-analysis software for immune sequencing data. TCRdb passed the PCR reads through MiXCR, listing each CDR3 protein once. Among about 540,000 distinct CDR3 sequences, around 34% were seen once, and the ten largest hold 4.5% to 7.5%. The sample taken for sequencing was blood. These receptors were obtained from a girl under 18 with multiple sclerosis. Each CDR3 is given with its conserved first and last residue. D genes are given only for firm matches.

TRBD2,TRBJ2-5,TRBV5-1,CASNPGLEQETQYF
.,TRBJ2-7,TRBV7-3,CASSLIGRESSYEQYF
TRBD1,TRBJ2-7,TRBV10-3,CAISGTGQKSSYEQYF
TRBD2,TRBJ2-5,TRBV4-1,CASCGRPGETQYF
.,TRBJ2-2,TRBV12-3/TRBV12-4,CASSLRVTGNTGELFF
TRBD1,TRBJ2-1,TRBV28,CASSISGTGVNEQFF
TRBD2,TRBJ2-1,TRBV5-1,CASSWPGTSGYNEQFF
.,TRBJ2-5,TRBV29-1,CSVVQGRETQYF
.,TRBJ1-2,TRBV5-5,CASINPGTNYGYTF
TRBD2,TRBJ2-3,TRBV20-1,CSANPSGGASRLTDTQYF
TRBD1,TRBJ1-4,TRBV20-1,CNARAGGEEKLFF
TRBD1,TRBJ1-2,TRBV20-1,CSTANRGQDYGYTF
.,TRBJ2-6,TRBV5-1,CASSLGQTGANVLTF